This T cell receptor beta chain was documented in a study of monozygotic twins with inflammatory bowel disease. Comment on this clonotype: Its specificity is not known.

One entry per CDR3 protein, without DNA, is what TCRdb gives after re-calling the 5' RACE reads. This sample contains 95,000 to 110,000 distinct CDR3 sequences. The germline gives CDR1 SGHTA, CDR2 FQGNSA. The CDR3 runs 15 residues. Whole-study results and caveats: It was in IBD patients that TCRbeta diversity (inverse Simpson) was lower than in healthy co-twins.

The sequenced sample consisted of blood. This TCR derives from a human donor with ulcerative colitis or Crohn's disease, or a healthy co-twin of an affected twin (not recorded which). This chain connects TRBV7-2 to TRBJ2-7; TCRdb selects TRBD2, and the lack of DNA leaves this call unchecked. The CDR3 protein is CASSLGDGISYEQYF.